What follows are 26 T cell receptor beta chains derived from one specimen sequenced in a study of blood T cell repertoires in COVID-19. Assay: immunoSEQ multiplex PCR; the TCRdb copy retains only in-frame clones and omits some. The sample records 650,000 to 800,000 clones, over 80% being singletons. Sequenced sample: peripheral blood. The receptors were sampled from a woman aged 18-35 years with acute or convalescent COVID-19.

V is TRBV6-4 and J is TRBJ2-3, with a possible D match to TRBD1 (5 bases). The V and J ends lost 3 bases and 8 bases respectively, with 12 bases between them. The CDR3 totals 13 residues. Germline CDR1 MRHNA, CDR2 SNTAGT. In DNA form, the CDR3 reads TGTGCCAGCAGTGATGACGACAGAGGTACGCAGTATTTT. This encodes CASSDDDRGTQYF.

This clone has just one count. The CDR3 DNA reads TGTGCCAGCAGCCAAGTCGGGACAGGGGCTTATGGCTACACCTTC. This translates into CASSQVGTGAYGYTF. The chain has TRBV4-2 and TRBJ1-2; TRBD1 agrees at 10 bases. This CDR3 comprises 15 residues. Germline V CDR1 and CDR2: LGHNA, YNFKEQ. V dropped 1 base and J dropped 5; count of bases not matched to a gene: 4.

The chain combines TRBV6-2 or TRBV6-3 with TRBJ1-2, with D perhaps matching TRBD1 (5 bases). The CDR3 runs to 14 residues. Germline V gene data show CDR1 as MNHEY and CDR2 as SVGEGT. The V end lost 0 bases, the J end lost 8 bases, and 13 bases lay between the germline ends. The CDR3 region is CASSYSRGASGYTF. Here the CDR3 DNA reads TGTGCCAGCAGTTACTCACGCGGGGCCTCGGGCTACACCTTC.

The chain uses TRBV6-4 and TRBJ2-1; perhaps TRBD1 as D (6 bases). The CDR3 has 13 residues. With 8 bases removed from V and 4 bases from J, the gap between germline ends came to 12 bases. CDR1 is MRHNA and CDR2 is SNTAGT in the germline V gene. The CDR3 reads CASSKGDYNEQFF. CDR3 sequence (DNA): TGTGCCAGCTCGAAGGGGGATTACAATGAGCAGTTCTTC.

This clone has only a few counts. The gene calls are TRBV4-1 and TRBJ1-1, with no clear D. CDR1 is MGHRA, CDR2 YSYEKL, per germline. Trimming took 0 bases from V and 1 from J, leaving 21 bases between them. This CDR3 region has 19 residues. CDR3 amino acids: CASSQDKLVGPKGNTEAFF. DNA of the CDR3: TGCGCCAGCAGCCAAGATAAATTGGTGGGCCCCAAAGGGAACACTGAAGCTTTCTTT.

The chain recombines TRBV27 with TRBJ1-3; possibly TRBD1 for D (5 bases). The V gene's germline CDR1 is MNHEY and CDR2 SMNVEV (reference sequence). This CDR3 contains 13 residues. V was shortened by 11 bases and J by 0 bases, with 11 bases between the two germline ends. CDR3 bases: TGTGCCTCTGGGGGGAACTCTGGAAACACCATATATTTT. Amino acid sequence: CASGGNSGNTIYF.

The chain recombines TRBV12-3 or TRBV12-4 with TRBJ2-7; D is unresolved. CDR3 length equals 13 residues. Trimming cost V 3 bases and J 3 bases, with 9 bases left between them. The CDR3 here is CASSFTAGYEQYF. The CDR3 DNA reads as TGTGCCAGCAGTTTTACAGCTGGCTACGAGCAGTACTTC.

CDR3 sequence reads: CASSQDLTGPFNQPQHF. The CDR3 bases are TGCGCCAGCAGCCAAGATCTTACAGGGCCCTTCAATCAGCCCCAGCATTTT. This rearrangement joins TRBV4-1 to TRBJ1-5, with TRBD1 as a possible D gene (6 bases). Germline V CDR1 and CDR2: MGHRA, YSYEKL. Trimming removed 0 bases at V and 3 bases at J, with 15 bases between. The CDR3 has 17 residues.

This sequence joins TRBV3-1 (or the pseudogene TRBV3-2) and TRBJ2-2, with D tentatively TRBD2 (5 bases). This CDR3 is built from 15 residues. Per the germline V gene, CDR1 is LGHDT and CDR2 is YNNKEL (reference sequence). V dropped 0 bases and J dropped 6 bases, with 11 bases sitting between them. CDR3 amino acids: CASSQEMERPGELFF. The CDR3 nucleotides read TGTGCCAGCAGCCAAGAAATGGAGCGGCCCGGGGAGCTGTTTTTT.

The V gene is TRBV9, the J gene TRBJ1-1; D possibly corresponds to TRBD1 (5 bases). This CDR3 has 15 residues. V lost 3 bases, J lost 4 bases, and 16 bases lay in between. Germline CDR1 is SGDLS and CDR2 is YYNGEE. The CDR3 nucleotides are TGTGCCAGCAGCGGGGGTGGGGGGGAGCGCACTGAAGCTTTCTTT. Amino acid sequence: CASSGGGGERTEAFF.

This chain connects TRBV9 to TRBJ1-2, with D unresolved. The CDR3 runs to 14 residues. V was cut by 7 bases and J by 3 bases, with 16 bases left in between. CDR1 is SGDLS, CDR2 YYNGEE, per germline. In DNA, the CDR3 is TGTGCCAGCGAAGCGGGCCTTGGAGACTATGGCTACACCTTC. It translates to CASEAGLGDYGYTF.

The J gene is TRBJ2-1, the V gene TRBV2; 7 bases line up with TRBD2. The CDR3 consists of 14 residues. V was clipped by 4 bases and J by 6 bases; unmatched bases: 6. Germline V gene lookup returns CDR1 SNHLY and CDR2 FYNNEI. CDR3 coding DNA: TGTGCCAGCAGTGTCGGACTAGTGAGCAATGAGCAGTTCTTC. Translation: CASSVGLVSNEQFF.

This clone was picked up one time. The chain recombines TRBV30 with TRBJ2-2; a possible D gene is TRBD2 (7 bases). The germline gives CDR1 GTSNPN, CDR2 SVGIG (reference sequence). The CDR3 is made up of 13 amino acids. V lost 4 bases, J lost 7 bases, and 13 bases lay in between. The DNA of the CDR3 is TGTGCCTGGATGGGGGGGCATGACGGGGAGCTGTTTTTT. Translation: CAWMGGHDGELFF.

The chain combines TRBV4-1 with TRBJ1-2, with D perhaps matching TRBD1 (5 bases). There are 16 residues in the CDR3. Trimming removed 1 base from V and 3 bases from J, with 15 bases in between. Germline V lookup: CDR1 MGHRA, CDR2 YSYEKL. The CDR3 region is CASSQALLVRDYGYTF. The CDR3 bases are TGCGCCAGCAGCCAAGCGCTGCTGGTCAGGGACTATGGCTACACCTTC.

The CDR3 is CASSVPQGTNEKLFF. The CDR3 DNA reads TGTGCCAGCAGCGTCCCACAGGGGACTAATGAAAAACTGTTTTTT. The chain couples TRBV7-9 to TRBJ1-4, with TRBD1 identical over 7 bases. The V segment lost 5 bases and the J segment 2 bases; nucleotides outside the gene matches: 5. In germline, CDR1 is SEHNR, CDR2 FQNEAQ (reference sequence). The CDR3 has 15 amino acids.

The CDR3 region is CASSVLSRGGLTDTQYF. CDR3 DNA: TGTGCCAGCAGCGTTTTGAGTCGCGGTGGCCTCACAGATACGCAGTATTTT. This sequence joins TRBV9 and TRBJ2-3; D gene unclear. CDR3 size: 17 residues. Trimming cost V 2 bases and J 2 bases, with 18 bases left between them. Germline V lookup: CDR1 SGDLS, CDR2 YYNGEE.

V usage is TRBV6-1 and J usage is TRBJ1-5; D gene uncertain. V was shortened by 3 bases and J by 5 bases, with 11 bases between the two germline ends. CDR1 MNHNS and CDR2 SASEGT come from the germline V gene. The CDR3 spans 14 residues. The CDR3 DNA reads as TGTGCCAGCAGTGATGGACGGAGGGATCAGCCCCAGCATTTT. Residues: CASSDGRRDQPQHF.

This chain links TRBV7-3 with TRBJ1-2; a weak D match, TRBD1 (6 bases). V gave up 6 bases and J gave up 4 bases, with 15 bases separating them. This CDR3 is built from 14 residues. Germline CDR1 is SGHTA and CDR2 is FQGTGA. CDR3 amino acids: CASSRTADAYGYTF. CDR3 in DNA: TGTGCCAGCAGTAGGACAGCGGACGCCTATGGCTACACCTTC.

The table lists this clone with a count of one. V usage is TRBV3-1 (or the pseudogene TRBV3-2) and J usage is TRBJ1-6, with a possible D match to TRBD1 (6 bases). V was clipped by 1 base and J by 9 bases, with 13 bases between them. In germline, CDR1 is LGHDT, CDR2 YNNKEL (reference sequence). There are 15 residues in the CDR3. This CDR3 reads CASSQGQVGGSPLHF. The CDR3 DNA sequence: TGTGCCAGCAGCCAAGGACAGGTCGGCGGTTCACCCCTCCACTTT.

This chain connects TRBV30 to TRBJ1-5, with D possibly matching TRBD1 (6 bases). There are 14 residues in the CDR3. Germline V gene data show CDR1 as GTSNPN and CDR2 as SVGIG (reference sequence). V was cut by 0 bases and J by 5 bases, with 11 bases left in between. In nucleotides, the CDR3 is TGTGCCTGGAGTGTGAACAGGGTGTATCAGCCCCAGCATTTT. Its translation: CAWSVNRVYQPQHF.

The V gene is TRBV13, the J gene TRBJ1-1; perhaps TRBD1 as D (5 bases). The ends were cut back, 1 base at V and 0 bases at J, with 12 bases in the middle. The CDR3 has 16 residues. Germline V CDR1 and CDR2: PRHDT, FYEKMQ (reference sequence). The CDR3 protein is CASSLDQGGMNTEAFF. The CDR3 DNA sequence: TGTGCCAGCAGCTTAGACCAGGGAGGGATGAACACTGAAGCTTTCTTT.

In DNA, the CDR3 is TGTGCCAGCAGTGATTTAGGGGCTGGGGCCAACGTCCTGACTTTC. Translating gives CASSDLGAGANVLTF. This rearrangement joins TRBV6-1 to TRBJ2-6; the D gene is possibly TRBD1 (5 bases). The CDR3 sequence is 15 residues long. The V and J ends lost 3 bases and 2 bases respectively, with 8 bases between them. Germline CDR1 and CDR2: MNHNS and SASEGT.

This clone was seen once. The J gene is TRBJ2-1, the V gene TRBV7-9, with D possibly matching TRBD2 (6 bases). The ends were cut back, 5 bases at V and 0 bases at J, with 14 bases in the middle. Germline V gives CDR1 SEHNR, CDR2 FQNEAQ (reference sequence). The CDR3 has 16 residues. CDR3 sequence: CASSPGGPNSYNEQFF. CDR3 bases: TGTGCCAGCAGCCCCGGGGGACCAAACTCCTACAATGAGCAGTTCTTC.

This clone was observed a handful of times. V is TRBV7-2 and J is TRBJ1-1; D is unclear. The V and J ends lost 5 bases and 1 base respectively, with 11 bases between them. This CDR3 contains 14 residues. Germline-derived CDR1 and CDR2 are SGHTA and FQGNSA. Here the CDR3 DNA reads TGTGCCAGCAGCCCCGGGAGAGCGAACACTGAAGCTTTCTTT. Amino acid sequence: CASSPGRANTEAFF. Variable domain in full (rest from reference TRBV7-2 and TRBJ1-1): GAGVSQSPSNKVTEKGKDVELRCDPISGHTALYWYRQSLGQGLEFLIYFQGNSAPDKSGLPSDRFSAERTGGSVSTLTIQRTQQEDSAVYLCASSPGRANTEAFFGQGTRLTVV.

The rearrangement joins TRBV5-6 to TRBJ1-2; weak D call: TRBD1 (5 bases). CDR1 is SGHDT and CDR2 is YYEEEE in the germline V gene. The CDR3 totals 15 residues. The V end lost 0 bases, the J end lost 4 bases, and 13 bases lay between the germline ends. In DNA, the CDR3 is TGTGCCAGCAGCTTGGGTTGGGGCAGGGCCTATGGCTACACCTTC. Amino acid sequence: CASSLGWGRAYGYTF.

J is TRBJ2-7 and V is TRBV23-1; the match to TRBD1 covers 9 bases. TRBV23-1 is treated as an ORF (open reading frame) with a function not yet certain. Trimming removed 8 bases from V and 5 bases from J; junction bases left unmatched: 10. The CDR3 sequence is 14 residues long. CDR3 residues: CASRRTGALHEQYF. In nucleotides, the CDR3 is TGCGCCAGCCGTCGGACAGGGGCTCTCCACGAGCAGTACTTC.